A single sample is the source of the 25 T cell receptor beta chains below, sequenced in a study of identical twins. One entry per CDR3 protein results from TCRdb running MiXCR on the 5' RACE reads. The sample shows 470,000 or so distinct CDR3 sequences, approximately 24% of them seen only once. The sample was also linked to a second study, of T cells expressing NK-cell markers.

Sequenced sample: CD4+ T cells sorted from blood. The source is a woman in her late teens or twenties in good health.

The rearrangement links TRBV7-9 to TRBJ2-4; 9 bases line up with TRBD1. V dropped 3 bases and J dropped 3; count of bases not matched to a gene: 9. There are 17 residues in the CDR3. The germline V gene has CDR1 SEHNR and CDR2 FQNEAQ (reference sequence). The CDR3 spells CASSFLGQGSGKNIQYF. The CDR3 bases are TGTGCCAGCAGCTTCTTGGGACAGGGATCGGGCAAAAACATTCAGTACTTC.

The rearrangement joins TRBV28 to TRBJ2-6, with a tentative D call TRBD1 (6 bases). CDR1 is MDHEN and CDR2 is SYDVKM in the germline V gene. This CDR3 is 18 amino acids long. V gave up 5 bases and J gave up 1 base, with 18 bases separating them. In DNA form, the CDR3 reads TGTGCCAGCAGTACCGCCTCGGACAGCGAATCTGGGGCCAACGTCCTGACTTTC. Protein product: CASSTASDSESGANVLTF. The whole variable domain, filled in from reference TRBV28 and TRBJ2-6, reads DVKVTQSSRYLVKRTGEKVFLECVQDMDHENMFWYRQDPGLGLRLIYFSYDVKMKEKGDIPEGYSVSREKKERFSLILESASTNQTSMYLCASSTASDSESGANVLTFGAGSRLTVL.

The chain joins TRBV4-3 to TRBJ2-4; TRBD1 aligns across 7 bases. Germline-derived CDR1 and CDR2 are LGHNA and YSLEER. The length of the CDR3 is 15 residues. Trimming at V came to 4 bases and at J to 9 bases, leaving 12 bases not matched to a gene. This chain's CDR3 is CASSLGTAGGRIQYF. The CDR3 region has the DNA TGCGCCAGCAGCCTAGGGACAGCAGGTGGGCGCATTCAGTACTTC.

As DNA, the CDR3 is TGTGCCAGCAGGGGGACTAGCGGGAGCGACGAGCAGTACTTC. Its protein product is CASRGTSGSDEQYF. This sequence joins TRBV2 and TRBJ2-7, with 14 positions matching TRBD2. Germline CDR1 reads SNHLY; CDR2 reads FYNNEI. Trimming cost V 6 bases and J 5 bases; bases outside gene matches: 3. The CDR3 runs to 14 residues.

The chain employs TRBV6-1 and TRBJ2-7; 9 bases agree with TRBD1. The CDR3 has 15 residues. The trim removed 10 bases at V and 6 bases at J, leaving 16 bases unmatched. Germline V CDR1 and CDR2: MNHNS, SASEGT. DNA of the CDR3: TGTGCCACGATGCCCGGGACAGGGCTAATTGGCGAGCAGTACTTC. Its translation: CATMPGTGLIGEQYF.

The chain joins TRBV20-1 to TRBJ2-1; tentative D call: TRBD2 (7 bases). V was pared by 1 base and J by 4 bases, with 14 bases between. Germline V lookup: CDR1 DFQATT, CDR2 SNEGSKA (reference sequence). This CDR3 is built from 15 residues. The CDR3 nucleotides are TGCAGTGCTAGAGGTGGGCGGGGGCCTTACAATGAGCAGTTCTTC. Translated: CSARGGRGPYNEQFF.

This clonotype has just a few counts. This chain links TRBV11-2 with TRBJ2-7, with 8 bases identical to TRBD1. Trimming removed 4 bases from V and 0 bases from J; junction bases left unmatched: 5. Per the germline V gene, CDR1 is SGHAT and CDR2 is FQNNGV. The CDR3 length is 15 residues. DNA for the CDR3: TGTGCCAGCAGCTCCTGGACAGGGAACTCCTACGAGCAGTACTTC. Its translation is CASSSWTGNSYEQYF.

A few counts support this clonotype. The V call is TRBV7-3, the J call TRBJ2-3, with 7 bases aligning to TRBD1. J gave up 0 bases and V 4 bases, and 4 bases lay outside the gene matches. Germline V lookup: CDR1 SGHTA, CDR2 FQGTGA. The CDR3 loop spans 15 amino acids. CDR3 protein: CASSSRGRSTDTQYF. The DNA for the CDR3 is TGTGCCAGCAGCTCAAGGGGGCGCAGCACAGATACGCAGTATTTT.

V gene TRBV27 combines with J gene TRBJ2-3; D gene unclear. The CDR3 has 13 residues. CDR1 is MNHEY and CDR2 is SMNVEV in the germline V gene (reference sequence). V lost 5 bases and J 3 bases, leaving 9 bases between the germline ends. The CDR3 nucleotides read TGTGCCAGCAGTAAATACGAAACAGATACGCAGTATTTT. It translates to CASSKYETDTQYF.

CDR3 in amino acids: CASSIVGTGAPNEQFF. The CDR3 region has the DNA TGCGCCAGCAGCATCGTCGGGACAGGGGCGCCCAATGAGCAGTTCTTC. This chain connects TRBV5-1 to TRBJ2-1; 10 bases map to TRBD1. Germline V lookup: CDR1 SGHRS, CDR2 YFSETQ. With 4 bases clipped from V and 6 bases from J, the junction kept 10 bases outside the gene matches. CDR3 length: 16 residues.

The rearrangement links TRBV6-1 to TRBJ1-1; D unclear. V was clipped by 6 bases and J by 1 base, with 15 bases between them. Germline V gives CDR1 MNHNS, CDR2 SASEGT. The CDR3 is made up of 15 amino acids. CDR3 in DNA: TGTGCCAGCAGCCTTGGACCTCGCGCGAACACTGAAGCTTTCTTT. Its protein is CASSLGPRANTEAFF.

This clonotype appeared a few times. The junction and the germline gene differ at one end; a read error may be behind it. DNA of the CDR3: TGTGCCAGCAGTCTATGGGCCAGCGAGACCCAGTACTTC. Its translation is CASSLWASETQYF. The chain links TRBV28 to TRBJ2-5; D remains ambiguous. The germline CDR1 and CDR2 sequences are MDHEN and SYDVKM. The CDR3 covers 13 residues.

This clonotype was detected only a few times. The gene calls are TRBV6-1 and TRBJ2-1, with 7 bases matching TRBD1. Per germline, CDR1 MNHNS and CDR2 SASEGT. The junction had 11 bases not matched to a gene; V was cut back by 6 bases and J by 0 bases. This CDR3 is built from 17 residues. CDR3 nucleotides: TGTGCCAGCAGACAAGGGGGCGGGCGGAGCTCCTACAATGAGCAGTTCTTC. Translating it yields CASRQGGGRSSYNEQFF.

This clonotype was observed a handful of times. The rearrangement joins TRBV20-1 to TRBJ2-1, with 9 positions matching TRBD1. CDR1 is DFQATT, CDR2 SNEGSKA, per germline (reference sequence). The CDR3 is 16 amino acids. V was pared by 6 bases and J by 0 bases, with 9 bases of the junction left unmatched. Written as DNA, the CDR3 is TGCAGTGCCCCGGACAGGGGTCACAGCTCCTACAATGAGCAGTTCTTC. This gives the protein CSAPDRGHSSYNEQFF.

CDR3 amino acids: CSVEESDNQPQHF. Here the CDR3 DNA reads TGCAGCGTTGAAGAGTCAGACAATCAGCCCCAGCATTTT. This chain uses TRBV29-1 with TRBJ1-5; the D is unclear. The CDR3 runs to 13 residues. The germline gives CDR1 SQVTM, CDR2 ANQGSEA. V was cut by 0 bases and J by 3 bases, with 6 bases left in between.

The chain recombines TRBV12-3 or TRBV12-4 with TRBJ2-2, with 10 bases fitting TRBD2. V shed 1 base and J 5 bases; nucleotides not matched to a gene: 7. The CDR3 is 17 residues long. The CDR3 nucleotides read TGTGCCAGCAGTTTAGTGGTAGCGGGGGGATTGACCGGGGAGCTGTTTTTT. This translates into CASSLVVAGGLTGELFF.

The chain combines TRBV12-3 or TRBV12-4 with TRBJ1-5, with D unclear. CDR3 size: 12 residues. V lost 2 bases and J lost 4, with 3 bases in between. This chain's CDR3 is CASSLQNQPQHF. CDR3 DNA sequence: TGTGCCAGCAGTTTACAAAATCAGCCCCAGCATTTT.

The chain joins TRBV19 to TRBJ2-1; TRBD2 matches 9 bases. Germline lookup yields CDR1 LNHDA and CDR2 SQIVND (reference sequence). CDR3 length equals 15 residues. The ends lost 4 bases at V and 2 bases at J; junction bases unmatched: 3. CDR3 nucleotides: TGTGCCAGTAGTACGCTAGCGGGACCCTACAATGAGCAGTTCTTC. Its protein is CASSTLAGPYNEQFF.

For the CDR3, the DNA is TGTGCCAGCAGTTCCCGACTAGCGGGAAATCCAGATACGCAGTATTTT. It encodes CASSSRLAGNPDTQYF. The chain links TRBV5-5 to TRBJ2-3; TRBD2 agrees at 11 bases. Germline CDR1 SGHKS, CDR2 YYEKEE (reference sequence). The CDR3 sequence is 16 residues long. The V gene end was trimmed by 5 bases and the J gene end by 4 bases; junction bases not matched to a gene: 9.

This clonotype was counted a few times. The rearrangement links TRBV7-6 to TRBJ1-1, with D possibly matching TRBD1 (5 bases). The CDR3 sequence is 15 residues long. Trimming stripped 1 base from V and 4 bases from J, with 13 bases between. Per germline, CDR1 SGHVS and CDR2 FNYEAQ. The CDR3 loop is CASSLDGRASTEAFF. The CDR3 DNA reads TGTGCCAGCAGCTTAGATGGCAGGGCGTCCACTGAAGCTTTCTTT.

The gene calls are TRBV20-1 and TRBJ1-2; D ambiguous. The V and J ends lost 3 bases and 4 bases respectively, with 12 bases between them. Germline CDR1 and CDR2: DFQATT and SNEGSKA (reference sequence). The CDR3 has 13 amino acids. Here the CDR3 DNA reads TGCAGTGCTAGCTCGGCGGGGAGCTATGGCTACACCTTC. It specifies CSASSAGSYGYTF.

The V and J genes are TRBV29-1 and TRBJ1-4, with 7 bases fitting TRBD1. Trimming took 4 bases from V and 8 from J; bases not matched to a gene: 4. The CDR3 is 12 amino acids. Germline CDR1 is SQVTM and CDR2 is ANQGSEA. The CDR3: CSVVGRGEKLFF. CDR3 sequence (DNA): TGCAGCGTTGTGGGCAGGGGGGAAAAACTGTTTTTT.

This chain uses TRBV3-1 with TRBJ2-6; the D call may be TRBD1 or TRBD2 (5 bases each). The CDR3 sequence is 16 residues long. Trimming cost V 2 bases and J 1 base, with 9 bases left between them. Germline CDR1 is LGHDT and CDR2 is YNNKEL (reference sequence). The CDR3 region is CASSQRGGSGANVLTF. The CDR3 nucleotides read TGTGCCAGCAGCCAAAGGGGCGGGTCTGGGGCCAACGTCCTGACTTTC.

This clonotype was picked up a small number of times. The chain joins TRBV5-1 to TRBJ1-1; the D is unclear. Trimming cost V 0 bases and J 0 bases, with 12 bases left between them. Looked up from germline, CDR1 is SGHRS and CDR2 is YFSETQ. The CDR3 is made up of 16 amino acids. The CDR3 reads CASSLANGRMNTEAFF. The CDR3 DNA follows: TGCGCCAGCAGCTTGGCCAACGGAAGGATGAACACTGAAGCTTTCTTT.

The J gene is TRBJ2-1, the V gene TRBV19; tentatively, D is TRBD1 or TRBD2 (5 bases each). Trimming left V 1 base short and J 4 bases short, with 5 bases between. This CDR3 contains 13 residues. From germline, CDR1 is LNHDA and CDR2 SQIVND (reference sequence). This CDR3 is CASSIGGYNEQFF. DNA of the CDR3: TGTGCCAGTAGTATAGGGGGGTACAATGAGCAGTTCTTC.